Listed here is a single T cell receptor (beta chain). The entry originates in a study of T cell changes during pregnancy in multiple sclerosis. The CDR3 is 14 residues long. V dropped 6 bases and J dropped 2; count of bases not matched to a gene: 4. Looked up from germline, CDR1 is MNHNY and CDR2 is SVGAGI (reference sequence). Here immunoSEQ multiplex PCR was the method, and the copy in TCRdb shows in-frame clones only, minus some. The repertoire holds approximately 70,000 clones, over 85% seen once, with roughly 1.2% in the top ten. The TCR was taken from a female donor with multiple sclerosis, enrolled in a pregnancy study. The sequenced sample was peripheral blood, obtained in the third trimester of pregnancy. This rearrangement joins TRBV6-6 to TRBJ2-1; 7 bases agree with TRBD1. Written as DNA, the CDR3 is TGTGCCAGCAGGACCGGGACAGCCTACAATGAGCAGTTCTTC. Encoded protein: CASRTGTAYNEQFF.